This TCR beta chain derives from a study of early T cells in non-severe SARS-CoV-2 infection. In the study overall: Sequenced material consisted of bulk RNA (from unsorted whole blood), and chains were unpaired.

The study, taken as a whole, reports: Clonotype matching in VDJdb favored anti-spike CD8 responses and did not capture private and CD4 specificities.

Germline CDR1 and CDR2: SGHNT and YYREEE (reference sequence). V was cut by 4 bases and J by 4 bases, with 23 bases left in between. There are 17 residues in the CDR3. Each cDNA molecule carried a unique molecular identifier. TCRdb ran MiXCR on the 5' RACE reads and lists one entry per CDR3 protein. The sample contains about 21,000 distinct CDR3 sequences, roughly 4% of which appear only once. This clonotype is categorized as medium-sized. Its antigen is unknown. This receptor was taken from an adult who was a healthcare worker with PCR-confirmed SARS-CoV-2 infection or an uninfected control (not recorded which). This sequence joins TRBV5-4 and TRBJ1-2, with TRBD1 as a possible D gene (5 bases). Sequenced: whole blood. DNA of the CDR3: TGTGCCAGCAGCCCCCTATCTACGGGGCGCGGTAGCTATGGCTACACCTTC. Its translation is CASSPLSTGRGSYGYTF.